The 10 T cell receptor beta chains below all came from one sample that was sequenced in a study of blood T cell repertoires in COVID-19. TCRdb keeps only in-frame clones here, not all; method: immunoSEQ multiplex PCR. The profile shows about 140,000 clones, over 80% of them singletons. Sequenced material: PBMCs or T cells enriched from blood (not recorded which). These receptors came from a man aged 70-80 years who had been exposed to COVID-19.

This chain links TRBV6-5 with TRBJ1-2; 7 bases agree with TRBD1. This CDR3 comprises 15 residues. The germline CDR1 and CDR2 sequences are MNHEY and SVGAGI. With 6 bases clipped from V and 0 bases from J, the junction kept 7 bases outside the gene matches. CDR3 residues: CASRTTGPTNYGYTF. CDR3 sequence (DNA): TGTGCCAGCAGAACGACAGGGCCTACTAACTATGGCTACACCTTC.

This clone has only a few counts. V gene TRBV6-5 combines with J gene TRBJ2-1, with TRBD2 matching 14 bases. V shed 6 bases and J 7 bases; nucleotides not matched to a gene: 5. The CDR3 totals 15 residues. Germline loops: CDR1 MNHEY, CDR2 SVGAGI. The CDR3 here is CASRVTSGRVNEQFF. For the CDR3, the DNA is TGTGCCAGCAGGGTGACTAGCGGGAGGGTTAATGAGCAGTTCTTC.

In this sample, this clone turned up once. The chain combines TRBV6-2 or TRBV6-3 with TRBJ2-3; 8 bases line up with TRBD2. The V gene end was trimmed by 2 bases and the J gene end by 0 bases; junction bases not matched to a gene: 4. CDR1 and CDR2 (germline): MNHEY, SVGEGT. There are 16 residues in the CDR3. DNA of the CDR3: TGTGCCAGCAGTTACACTAGCGGTGCTAGCACAGATACGCAGTATTTT. Amino acid sequence: CASSYTSGASTDTQYF.

The count of this clone is one. The J gene is TRBJ1-1, the V gene TRBV3-1 (or the pseudogene TRBV3-2), with 8 nucleotides matching TRBD1. Germline loops: CDR1 LGHDT, CDR2 YNNKEL (reference sequence). The trim removed 4 bases at V and 5 bases at J, leaving 12 bases unmatched. There are 16 residues in the CDR3. CDR3 region: CASSLGQALTGTEAFF. For the CDR3, the DNA is TGTGCCAGCAGCCTGGGACAGGCTCTAACGGGGACTGAAGCTTTCTTT.

V usage is TRBV5-1 and J usage is TRBJ1-1; possibly TRBD1 for D (6 bases). Looked up from germline, CDR1 is SGHRS and CDR2 is YFSETQ. The CDR3 loop spans 14 amino acids. V was cut by 4 bases and J by 0 bases, with 10 bases left in between. CDR3 coding DNA: TGCGCCAGCAGCGTTACAGGGATGAACACTGAAGCTTTCTTT. Translation gives CASSVTGMNTEAFF.

The chain combines TRBV29-1 with TRBJ2-3; 7 bases match TRBD2. CDR1 is SQVTM, CDR2 ANQGSEA, per germline. The CDR3 is 13 residues long. As DNA, the CDR3 is TGCAGAGTCGAGGGAGGGGGCACAGATACGCAGTATTTT. This sequence encodes CRVEGGGTDTQYF.

The V gene is TRBV5-1, the J gene TRBJ2-5; possible D gene TRBD2, 6 bases. The germline CDR1 and CDR2 sequences are SGHRS and YFSETQ. The CDR3 has 14 amino acids. V was clipped by 7 bases and J by 1 base, with 14 bases between them. The CDR3 loop is CASASGRTQETQYF. The CDR3 nucleotides are TGCGCCAGCGCCTCGGGGAGGACCCAAGAGACCCAGTACTTC. Drawing the rest from reference TRBV5-1 and TRBJ2-5, the complete variable domain is KAGVTQTPRYLIKTRGQQVTLSCSPISGHRSVSWYQQTPGQGLQFLFEYFSETQRNKGNFPGRFSGRQFSNSRSEMNVSTLELGDSALYLCASASGRTQETQYFGPGTRLLVL.

The genes are TRBV4-2 and TRBJ2-5; 9 bases are shared with TRBD1. There are 18 residues in the CDR3. V gave up 3 bases and J gave up 4 bases; unmatched junction bases: 15. Germline CDR1 LGHNA, CDR2 YNFKEQ. The CDR3, as DNA: TGTGCCAGCAGCCAGGATTGGGGACAGGGCGGAGGGAGAGAGACCCAGTACTTC. Its protein product is CASSQDWGQGGGRETQYF.

V usage is TRBV6-2 or TRBV6-3 and J usage is TRBJ2-1; 12 bases align to TRBD1. J gave up 7 bases and V 6 bases, and 13 bases lay outside the gene matches. The germline V gene encodes CDR1 MNHEY and CDR2 SVGEGT. CDR3 length equals 17 residues. This CDR3 reads CASSFLIGTGGLNEQFF. The CDR3 bases are TGTGCCAGCAGCTTCTTAATAGGGACAGGGGGCTTAAATGAGCAGTTCTTC.

The chain employs TRBV2 and TRBJ1-2; tentative D call: TRBD1 (6 bases). The CDR3 runs 13 residues. The V end was cut by 7 bases, the J end by 8 bases, with 17 bases between. The germline gives CDR1 SNHLY, CDR2 FYNNEI. CDR3 sequence reads: CASIRGGVEGYTF. Here the CDR3 DNA reads TGTGCCAGCATTCGAGGGGGGGTGGAGGGCTACACCTTC.